These 26 T cell receptor beta chains were all obtained from the same sample, sequenced in a study of blood T cell repertoires in COVID-19. Using immunoSEQ multiplex PCR, the repertoire was profiled, and TCRdb retains in-frame clones only, with some absent. The sample consists of 200,000 to 300,000 clones, about 90% of them appearing once. Material for sequencing was peripheral blood. These receptors were taken from a woman aged 40 to 50 with acute or convalescent COVID-19.

The J gene is TRBJ2-1, the V gene TRBV5-4, with 10 positions matching TRBD1. The CDR3 is 16 residues long. With V trimmed by 3 bases and J by 9 bases, 12 bases remained unmatched. The germline gives CDR1 SGHNT, CDR2 YYREEE (reference sequence). CDR3 loop: CASSSLDRGRSGEQFF. The CDR3 DNA is TGTGCCAGCAGCTCCCTCGACAGGGGGCGCAGCGGTGAGCAGTTCTTC.

The chain combines TRBV2 with TRBJ1-1; possible D gene TRBD1, 6 bases. Deletions cut 6 bases from V and 1 base from J, with 9 bases between. Looked up from germline, CDR1 is SNHLY and CDR2 is FYNNEI. The CDR3 runs to 13 residues. The CDR3, as DNA: TGTGCCAGCAGACAGGGTAGGAACACTGAAGCTTTCTTT. This translates into CASRQGRNTEAFF. Full variable domain (rest looked up from reference TRBV2 and TRBJ1-1): EPEVTQTPSHQVTQMGQEVILRCVPISNHLYFYWYRQILGQKVEFLVSFYNNEISEKSEIFDDQFSVERPDGSNFTLKIRSTKLEDSAMYFCASRQGRNTEAFFGQGTRLTVV.

Concerning this clone: Other DNA variants within this sample encode the same CDR3. The gene calls are TRBV10-3 and TRBJ1-5, with 7 positions matching TRBD1. The CDR3 has 16 residues. Germline V CDR1 and CDR2: ENHRY, SYGVKD. With 2 bases clipped from V and 4 bases from J, the junction kept 8 bases outside the gene matches. The CDR3 nucleotides read TGTGCCATCAGTGAGGGTTCAGGGGGATCTAATCAGCCCCAGCATTTT. Encoded protein: CAISEGSGGSNQPQHF.

CDR3 DNA: TGTGCCCCCCCCCACCAAACGGGGACTGAAGCTTTCTTT. Protein product: CAPPHQTGTEAFF. The chain joins TRBV5-6 to TRBJ1-1; no firm D call. V dropped 10 bases and J dropped 5 bases, with 18 bases sitting between them. The CDR3 has 13 residues. Germline V gene sequence: CDR1 SGHDT, CDR2 YYEEEE.

This clone was seen only a few times. This chain links TRBV3-1 (or the pseudogene TRBV3-2) with TRBJ2-3, with a weak D call TRBD2 (5 bases). Trimming removed 1 base from V and 5 bases from J, with 7 bases in between. CDR3 length equals 13 residues. CDR1 and CDR2 from the germline V gene are LGHDT and YNNKEL (reference sequence). The CDR3 region has the DNA TGTGCCAGCAGCCAAGCCGGGAAAGATACGCAGTATTTT. The encoded protein is CASSQAGKDTQYF.

This clone was seen more than once but under ten times. The V and J genes are TRBV7-6 and TRBJ2-7; tentative D call: TRBD1 (6 bases). Trimming cost V 5 bases and J 4 bases, with 12 bases left between them. CDR1 and CDR2 from the germline V gene are SGHVS and FNYEAQ. This CDR3 is built from 13 residues. CDR3 amino acids: CASSPGQPYEQYV. In DNA, the CDR3 is TGTGCCAGCAGCCCCGGACAGCCTTACGAGCAGTACGTC.

This clone was detected a few times. CDR3: CASSLWGSSGELFF. The CDR3, as DNA: TGTGCCAGCAGTTTATGGGGCAGTTCCGGGGAGCTGTTTTTT. J is TRBJ2-2 and V is TRBV28; no definite D call. This CDR3 spans 14 amino acids. The germline gives CDR1 MDHEN, CDR2 SYDVKM. With 0 bases removed from V and 6 bases from J, the gap between germline ends came to 8 bases.

This chain joins TRBV7-6 and TRBJ2-5, with a weak D call TRBD2 (6 bases). Per germline, CDR1 SGHVS and CDR2 FNYEAQ. The V end lost 4 bases, the J end lost 3 bases, and 18 bases lay between the germline ends. The CDR3 length is 16 residues. This chain's CDR3 is CASSSTGTAIEETQYF. In DNA form, the CDR3 reads TGTGCCAGCAGCTCCACTGGGACTGCCATAGAAGAGACCCAGTACTTC.

The rearrangement links TRBV7-3 to TRBJ2-1; no clear D. V was cut by 1 base and J by 9 bases, with 10 bases left in between. There are 13 residues in the CDR3. CDR1 and CDR2 (germline): SGHTA, FQGTGA. The CDR3 region is CASSLKSVTEQFF. CDR3 sequence (DNA): TGTGCCAGCAGCTTAAAATCGGTTACTGAGCAGTTCTTC.

The CDR3 sequence is CAISRDKNQPQHF. The CDR3 DNA reads as TGTGCCATCAGCCGGGACAAAAATCAGCCCCAGCATTTT. V usage is TRBV10-3 and J usage is TRBJ1-5; TRBD1 might be the D (6 bases). Trimming pared 6 bases from V and 4 bases from J, leaving 10 bases between. The CDR3 has 13 amino acids. Germline values: CDR1 ENHRY, CDR2 SYGVKD.

The genes are TRBV29-1 and TRBJ1-1; D uncertain. Germline V gives CDR1 SQVTM, CDR2 ANQGSEA. The germline V and J ends were trimmed by 7 bases and 1 base, with 7 bases remaining between them. This CDR3 contains 11 residues. The CDR3 region is CSGGRNTEAFF. In nucleotides, the CDR3 is TGCAGCGGCGGGAGGAACACTGAAGCTTTCTTT.

CDR3 sequence: CASSIAGGGNYGYTF. The CDR3 DNA is TGTGCCAGTAGTATAGCCGGCGGAGGGAACTATGGCTACACCTTC. The V call is TRBV19, the J call TRBJ1-2; D not resolved. V was trimmed by 1 base and J by 2 bases, leaving 11 bases between them. Germline CDR1 and CDR2: LNHDA and SQIVND (reference sequence). This CDR3 contains 15 residues.

The V call is TRBV19, the J call TRBJ1-2, with TRBD1 identical over 12 bases. The J segment lost 7 bases and the V segment lost 7 bases, leaving 4 bases of the junction unmatched. CDR1 and CDR2 from the germline V gene are LNHDA and SQIVND (reference sequence). This CDR3 has 13 residues. The CDR3 spells CASMEGQGAGYTF. The CDR3 DNA sequence: TGTGCCAGTATGGAGGGACAGGGGGCTGGCTACACCTTC. The full variable domain, in which reference TRBV19 and TRBJ1-2 provide the parts outside the CDR3, is DGGITQSPKYLFRKEGQNVTLSCEQNLNHDAMYWYRQDPGQGLRLIYYSQIVNDFQKGDIAEGYSVSREKKESFPLTVTSAQKNPTAFYLCASMEGQGAGYTFGSGTRLTVV.

The CDR3 coding sequence is TGTGCCAGCAGCTACTGGACTAGCGGGTACAATGAGCAGTTCTTC. Amino acid sequence: CASSYWTSGYNEQFF. V is TRBV9 and J is TRBJ2-1; 11 nucleotides agree with TRBD2. Trimming removed 4 bases from V and 4 bases from J; junction bases left unmatched: 4. Germline loops: CDR1 SGDLS, CDR2 YYNGEE. This CDR3 has 15 amino acids. The full variable domain, in which reference TRBV9 and TRBJ2-1 provide the parts outside the CDR3, is DSGVTQTPKHLITATGQRVTLRCSPRSGDLSVYWYQQSLDQGLQFLIQYYNGEERAKGNILERFSAQQFPDLHSELNLSSLELGDSALYFCASSYWTSGYNEQFFGPGTRLTVL.

The genes are TRBV9 and TRBJ1-3; D is unresolved. The CDR3 is made up of 15 amino acids. Trimming cost V 4 bases and J 3 bases, with 14 bases left between them. Germline loops: CDR1 SGDLS, CDR2 YYNGEE. CDR3 bases: TGTGCCAGCAGCACCCGAGGTGGGAGTGGAAACACCATATATTTT. It translates to CASSTRGGSGNTIYF.

The genes are TRBV12-5 and TRBJ1-5; TRBD1 agrees at 7 bases. Germline V gene lookup returns CDR1 LGHNT and CDR2 FRNRAP. This CDR3 spans 16 amino acids. Unmatched junction bases numbered 8, after V lost 0 bases and J lost 6 bases. CDR3 sequence reads: CASGLVTGRTRQPQHF. DNA of the CDR3: TGTGCTAGTGGTTTGGTGACAGGGAGGACCCGTCAGCCCCAGCATTTT.

This clone has more than one count but fewer than ten. The chain combines TRBV6-6 with TRBJ1-2; a weak D match, TRBD1 (6 bases). The CDR3 sequence is 13 residues long. The ends were cut back, 6 bases at V and 1 base at J, with 9 bases in the middle. The germline CDR1 and CDR2 sequences are MNHNY and SVGAGI (reference sequence). The CDR3: CASRHRDNYGYTF. The CDR3, as DNA: TGTGCCAGCAGGCACAGGGATAACTATGGCTACACCTTC.

The V gene is TRBV7-2, the J gene TRBJ1-1; TRBD1 matches 7 bases. CDR3 size: 15 residues. V was pared by 2 bases and J by 7 bases, with 10 bases of the junction left unmatched. CDR1 is SGHTA and CDR2 is FQGNSA in the germline V gene. CDR3 residues: CASSLTAGYRGEAFF. The CDR3 region has the DNA TGTGCCAGCAGCTTAACAGCAGGGTACAGGGGTGAAGCTTTCTTT.

The V and J genes are TRBV15 and TRBJ2-2; D is possibly TRBD2 (5 bases). Trimming took off 8 bases at V and 0 bases at J, with 10 bases between the two ends. Germline loops: CDR1 LNHNV, CDR2 YYDKDF (reference sequence). The CDR3 has 14 residues. This CDR3 is CATSLGANTGELFF. CDR3 bases: TGTGCCACCTCCCTCGGGGCGAACACCGGGGAGCTGTTTTTT.

The CDR3 protein is CASSIAANYGYTF. The CDR3 DNA sequence: TGTGCCAGTAGTATCGCGGCTAACTATGGCTACACCTTC. The chain couples TRBV19 to TRBJ1-2; D is undetermined. V lost 3 bases and J 0 bases, leaving 5 bases between the germline ends. CDR1 and CDR2 (germline): LNHDA, SQIVND (reference sequence). CDR3 length: 13 amino acids.

The chain combines TRBV6-5 with TRBJ2-6; possibly TRBD1 for D (6 bases). Germline loops: CDR1 MNHEY, CDR2 SVGAGI. The V end lost 0 bases, the J end lost 9 bases, and 12 bases lay between the germline ends. This CDR3 region has 15 residues. Here the CDR3 reads CASSYSNRVVNVLTF. As DNA, the CDR3 is TGTGCCAGCAGTTACTCGAACAGGGTTGTCAACGTCCTGACTTTC.

This chain links TRBV18 with TRBJ2-6; TRBD1 matches at 10 bases. This CDR3 comprises 17 residues. V was clipped by 3 bases and J by 1 base; unmatched bases: 3. Germline-derived CDR1 and CDR2 are KGHSH and LQKENI. DNA of the CDR3: TGTGCCAGCTCACCGAGGGGACAGGGGTCTGGGGCCAACGTCCTGACTTTC. This encodes CASSPRGQGSGANVLTF.

The chain joins TRBV11-3 to TRBJ2-1, with 10 bases aligning to TRBD1. CDR1 and CDR2 from the germline V gene are SGHNT and YENEEA. This CDR3 has 15 residues. V shed 4 bases, J shed 4 bases, and the junction held 4 bases outside the gene matches. CDR3 amino acids: CASSSTGGGYNEQFF. DNA of the CDR3: TGTGCCAGCAGCTCGACAGGGGGCGGATACAATGAGCAGTTCTTC.

The rearrangement links TRBV9 to TRBJ2-5; 13 nucleotides line up with TRBD2. Per germline, CDR1 SGDLS and CDR2 YYNGEE. CDR3 length equals 19 residues. The ends lost 0 bases at V and 0 bases at J; junction bases unmatched: 8. The CDR3 sequence is CASSVAAGLAGAYQETQYF. The CDR3 DNA reads TGTGCCAGCAGCGTAGCTGCCGGACTAGCGGGGGCATACCAAGAGACCCAGTACTTC.

The chain combines TRBV7-8 with TRBJ2-5; TRBD2 matches 7 bases. J was trimmed by 4 bases and V by 5 bases; bases with no gene match: 7. This CDR3 is 14 amino acids long. Germline V gene sequence: CDR1 SGHVS, CDR2 FQNEAQ. The CDR3 bases are TGTGCCAGCAGCCCGACGGGGGGTCCAGAGACCCAGTACTTC. Residues: CASSPTGGPETQYF.

The sample holds one count of this clone. V usage is TRBV5-5 and J usage is TRBJ1-2; D is uncertain. CDR3 size: 15 residues. Germline CDR1 and CDR2: SGHKS and YYEKEE (reference sequence). V dropped 5 bases and J dropped 0 bases, with 14 bases sitting between them. This CDR3 reads CASRAEMNANYGYTF. CDR3 bases: TGTGCCAGCAGGGCAGAAATGAATGCTAACTATGGCTACACCTTC.